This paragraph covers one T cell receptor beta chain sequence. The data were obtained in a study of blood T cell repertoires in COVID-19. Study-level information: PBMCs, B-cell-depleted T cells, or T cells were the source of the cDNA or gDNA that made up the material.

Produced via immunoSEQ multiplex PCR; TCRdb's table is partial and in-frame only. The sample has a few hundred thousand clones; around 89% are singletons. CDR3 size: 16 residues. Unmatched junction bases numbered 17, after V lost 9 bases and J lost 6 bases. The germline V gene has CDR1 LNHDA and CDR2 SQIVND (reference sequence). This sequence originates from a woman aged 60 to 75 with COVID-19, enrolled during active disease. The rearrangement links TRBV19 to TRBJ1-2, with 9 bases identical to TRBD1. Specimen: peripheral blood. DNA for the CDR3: TGTGCCAGCAAACTCCGGGACAGGGCAGAGGTTGATGGCTACACCTTC. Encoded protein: CASKLRDRAEVDGYTF.